The 15 T cell receptor beta chains reported below all come from one sample, sequenced in a study of T cell responses to AZD1222 COVID-19 vaccine. Some clones are missing from TCRdb's copy, which holds only in-frame ones; the method was immunoSEQ multiplex PCR. The data show about 160,000 clones, 90% to 95% seen once. The sequences come from peripheral blood, collected 28 days after the second AZD1222 dose. The origin of the receptors is an adult who received the AZD1222 COVID-19 vaccine.

The chain uses TRBV15 and TRBJ1-1; a weak D match, TRBD1 (5 bases). CDR1 and CDR2 (germline): LNHNV, YYDKDF (reference sequence). Between the trimmed V and J ends, which lost 3 bases and 6 bases, there was a span of 8 bases. CDR3 size: 12 residues. The CDR3 region is CATSSPGSEAFF. The DNA of the CDR3 is TGTGCCACCAGCAGTCCAGGGTCTGAAGCTTTCTTT.

The chain is built from TRBV29-1 and TRBJ2-3; no clear D. From germline, CDR1 is SQVTM and CDR2 ANQGSEA. CDR3 length: 13 amino acids. V was cut by 0 bases and J by 1 base, with 5 bases left in between. CDR3 amino acids: CSVEDKGTDTQYF. In DNA, the CDR3 is TGCAGCGTTGAAGACAAGGGCACAGATACGCAGTATTTT.

This sequence joins TRBV2 and TRBJ2-1; 11 bases map to TRBD2. The junction had 6 bases not matched to a gene; V was cut back by 1 base and J by 4 bases. Germline CDR1 reads SNHLY; CDR2 reads FYNNEI. This CDR3 region has 17 residues. The CDR3 bases are TGTGCCAGCAGTGAAGAAGCACTAGCGGGGGCTTACAATGAGCAGTTCTTC. Encoded protein: CASSEEALAGAYNEQFF.

The genes are TRBV7-2 and TRBJ1-2; tentatively, D is TRBD1 (5 bases). Germline V gives CDR1 SGHTA, CDR2 FQGNSA. Trimming took off 7 bases at V and 4 bases at J, with 22 bases between the two ends. The CDR3 covers 16 residues. CDR3 amino acids: CASNPGPGQLSYGYTF. DNA of the CDR3: TGTGCCAGCAACCCCGGTCCGGGGCAGCTAAGCTATGGCTACACCTTC.

The chain carries TRBV19 and TRBJ2-7; 9 positions match TRBD1. The CDR3 contains 16 residues. With V trimmed by 1 base and J by 1 base, 5 bases remained unmatched. The germline V gene encodes CDR1 LNHDA and CDR2 SQIVND (reference sequence). DNA for the CDR3: TGTGCCAGTAGTATAGGAGTTGGGACAGGGTCCTACGAGCAGTACTTC. It specifies CASSIGVGTGSYEQYF.

The sample holds one count of this clone. This chain links TRBV7-3 with TRBJ2-3, with D unclear. The CDR3 has 13 amino acids. The germline CDR1 and CDR2 sequences are SGHTA and FQGTGA. V lost 4 bases, J lost 4 bases, and 9 bases lay in between. This chain's CDR3 is CASSSRAADTQYF. DNA for the CDR3: TGTGCCAGCAGCTCCCGGGCAGCAGATACGCAGTATTTT. Supplemented by reference TRBV7-3 and TRBJ2-3, the full variable domain reads GAGVSQTPSNKVTEKGKYVELRCDPISGHTALYWYRQSLGQGPEFLIYFQGTGAADDSGLPNDRFFAVRPEGSVSTLKIQRTERGDSAVYLCASSSRAADTQYFGPGTRLTVL.

V gene TRBV7-9 combines with J gene TRBJ1-2, with 9 bases aligning to TRBD1. Germline V gene lookup returns CDR1 SEHNR and CDR2 FQNEAQ (reference sequence). The J segment lost 7 bases and the V segment lost 5 bases, leaving 8 bases of the junction unmatched. The CDR3 sequence is 14 residues long. The CDR3 region has the DNA TGTGCCAGCAGCCGCGGGACAGGGACTGGTGGCTACACCTTC. Its protein is CASSRGTGTGGYTF.

The chain uses TRBV5-1 and TRBJ1-2; TRBD1 agrees at 7 bases. Per germline, CDR1 SGHRS and CDR2 YFSETQ. CDR3 size: 13 residues. Losses at the gene ends were 5 bases for V and 6 bases for J; bases not matched to a gene: 7. In DNA, the CDR3 is TGCGCCAGCAGGCGGACAGGCACGAATGGCTACACCTTC. This gives the protein CASRRTGTNGYTF.

The gene calls are TRBV30 and TRBJ1-5; 9 bases match TRBD1. The CDR3 length is 15 residues. J was trimmed by 9 bases and V by 2 bases; bases with no gene match: 11. CDR1 and CDR2 (germline): GTSNPN, SVGIG (reference sequence). CDR3 sequence: CAWSKGTGPPGPQHF. The CDR3 DNA follows: TGTGCCTGGAGTAAGGGGACAGGGCCGCCTGGGCCCCAGCATTTT.

The chain employs TRBV9 and TRBJ2-2; 9 bases are shared with TRBD1. The germline gives CDR1 SGDLS, CDR2 YYNGEE. With 3 bases clipped from V and 6 bases from J, the junction kept 6 bases outside the gene matches. The CDR3 contains 15 residues. This chain's CDR3 is CASSATGGAAGELFF. The CDR3 DNA sequence: TGTGCCAGCAGCGCGACAGGGGGAGCGGCCGGGGAGCTGTTTTTT.

The V call is TRBV3-1 (or the pseudogene TRBV3-2), the J call TRBJ2-7; D call uncertain. Between the trimmed V and J ends, which lost 3 bases and 0 bases, there was a span of 9 bases. The CDR3 totals 14 residues. Germline V CDR1 and CDR2: LGHDT, YNNKEL (reference sequence). The CDR3 DNA sequence: TGTGCCAGCAGCCACGGTGACCTCTCCTACGAGCAGTACTTC. It encodes CASSHGDLSYEQYF.

The rearrangement joins TRBV4-2 to TRBJ2-3; 14 nucleotides align to TRBD2. V lost 0 bases, J lost 2 bases, and 4 bases stayed unmatched. Germline assignment: CDR1 LGHNA and CDR2 YNFKEQ. The CDR3 is 18 residues long. The CDR3 sequence is CASSQEPGLAGDTDTQYF. In DNA, the CDR3 is TGTGCCAGCAGCCAAGAGCCGGGACTAGCGGGGGACACAGATACGCAGTATTTT.

J is TRBJ2-5 and V is TRBV6-6; D not certain. The CDR3 spans 14 residues. CDR1 is MNHNY, CDR2 SVGAGI, per germline (reference sequence). V was shortened by 0 bases and J by 5 bases, with 10 bases between the two germline ends. The chain's CDR3 is CASSYSSRTETQYF. The CDR3 bases are TGTGCCAGCAGTTACTCGAGTCGTACGGAGACCCAGTACTTC.

V is TRBV27 and J is TRBJ1-1; D gene uncertain. V lost 7 bases and J 4 bases, leaving 16 bases between the germline ends. The CDR3 consists of 14 residues. The germline V gene has CDR1 MNHEY and CDR2 SMNVEV (reference sequence). CDR3 coding DNA: TGTGCCAGCATCACCCTCCCCCGTAGCACTGAAGCTTTCTTT. Translating it yields CASITLPRSTEAFF.

This clone is a singleton in its sample. V is TRBV7-2 and J is TRBJ2-7; D uncertain. Trimming shortened V by 5 bases and J by 4 bases, and 12 bases separated the two germline ends. The CDR3 runs to 13 residues. CDR1 is SGHTA and CDR2 is FQGNSA in the germline V gene. CDR3 in DNA: TGTGCCAGCAGCGTCCCTGAGACATACGAGCAGTACTTC. It encodes CASSVPETYEQYF.